The 2 T cell receptor beta chains listed next were all sequenced from one sample in a study of CD8 T cells in ankylosing spondylitis. Study outcomes and limitations: For ankylosing spondylitis blood, a TCR beta motif of about eight highly homologous variants appeared characteristic.

These receptors lack a known antigen. TCRdb independently ran MiXCR on the 5' RACE reads; one entry per CDR3 protein. Of 400,000 to 450,000 distinct CDR3 sequences listed, approximately 17% are singletons. The source material was blood, either unsorted or a sorted T cell fraction (not recorded which). Receptor source: a male donor with ankylosing spondylitis.

The chain has TRBV6-2 or TRBV6-3 and TRBJ1-5, with TRBD1 matching over 7 bases. Germline loops: CDR1 MNHEY, CDR2 SVGEGT. The CDR3 totals 17 residues. V gave up 6 bases and J gave up 5 bases; unmatched junction bases: 16. The CDR3 nucleotides read TGTGCCAGCAGCTACGCCCCGACAGGGACTGGTGATCAGCCCCAGCATTTT. This sequence encodes CASSYAPTGTGDQPQHF.

This clonotype has ten or more counts. As DNA, the CDR3 is TGTGCCAGCAGCTCAACAGGGGTGAGCTACGAGCAGTACTTC. Its protein product is CASSSTGVSYEQYF. This chain links TRBV12-3 or TRBV12-4 with TRBJ2-7, with 7 bases aligning to TRBD1. Trimming cost V 6 bases and J 3 bases; bases outside gene matches: 8. The CDR3 has 14 residues.